A selection of T cell receptor beta chains follows, all from one sample in a study of cytomegalovirus exposure and HLA in healthy donors. Generated by immunoSEQ multiplex PCR, the TCRdb table keeps only in-frame clones and is missing some. The sample yields 100,000 to 120,000 clones, 70% to 90% seen once. The sequenced material came from PBMCs. These receptors originate from a man aged 35 to 55 in good health and CMV-seronegative. Both conserved end residues are part of each CDR3. D genes are given only for firm matches.

V gene	J gene	D gene	CDR3 protein	CDR3 DNA
TRBV5-6	TRBJ1-1	.	CASSPRRQVWTEAFF	TGTGCCAGCAGCCCTCGACGACAGGTGTGGACTGAAGCTTTCTTT
TRBV28	TRBJ1-2	.	CASCSLPRNGYTF	TGTGCCAGCTGTTCCCTTCCGAGAAATGGCTACACCTTC
TRBV5-1	TRBJ2-7	TRBD1	CASSLAGQGGREQYF	TGCGCCAGCAGCTTGGCTGGACAGGGGGGCCGCGAGCAGTACTTC
TRBV5-6	TRBJ1-5	.	CASSPWPPGNQPQHF	TGTGCCAGCAGTCCTTGGCCTCCGGGAAATCAGCCCCAGCATTTT
TRBV6-6	TRBJ2-3	.	CASSFREDTQYF	TGTGCCAGCAGTTTCAGGGAAGATACGCAGTATTTT
TRBV5-6	TRBJ1-1	.	CASSSGGTEAFF	TGTGCCAGCAGCTCGGGGGGCACTGAAGCTTTCTTT
TRBV30	TRBJ2-7	.	CACRDIAVYEQYF	TGTGCCTGCCGGGACATAGCTGTCTACGAGCAGTACTTC
TRBV7-9	TRBJ2-3	.	CASSLIRDKGGDTQYF	TGTGCCAGCAGCTTAATCCGGGACAAAGGCGGAGATACGCAGTATTTT
TRBV29-1	TRBJ2-2	.	CSVARTDTGELFF	TGCAGCGTTGCCCGGACAGACACCGGGGAGCTGTTTTTT
TRBV28	TRBJ1-2	.	CASRPQGNYGYTF	TGTGCCAGCAGACCACAGGGCAACTATGGCTACACCTTC
TRBV5-4	TRBJ1-3	.	CASSSTAISGNTIYF	TGTGCCAGCAGCTCGACAGCGATCTCTGGAAACACCATATATTTT
TRBV7-6	TRBJ1-1	.	CASSLGLGTEAFF	TGTGCCAGCAGCTTGGGCCTGGGCACTGAAGCTTTCTTT
TRBV5-4	TRBJ2-1	TRBD1	CASSRPDRGQNEQFF	TGTGCCAGCAGTCGGCCGGACAGGGGTCAAAATGAGCAGTTCTTC
TRBV5-6	TRBJ1-1	TRBD1	CASSTDRGPLNTEAFF	TGTGCCAGCAGCACCGACAGGGGGCCCCTGAACACTGAAGCTTTCTTT
TRBV10-3	TRBJ2-7	TRBD1	CAISAQDRESSYEQYF	TGTGCCATCAGTGCCCAGGACAGGGAAAGCTCCTACGAGCAGTACTTC
TRBV5-1	TRBJ1-2	TRBD1	CASSSAQTGGPYGYTF	TGCGCCAGCAGCTCGGCGCAAACAGGGGGCCCCTATGGCTACACCTTC
TRBV5-4	TRBJ1-1	.	CASSPGGETGNTEAFF	TGTGCCAGCAGCCCTGGCGGAGAGACAGGGAACACTGAAGCTTTCTTT
TRBV11-2	TRBJ1-2	TRBD1	CASSSLQGARGYTF	TGTGCCAGCAGCTCCCTACAGGGGGCGAGGGGCTACACCTTC
TRBV7-8	TRBJ1-6	.	CASRSQQGRVESPLHF	TGTGCCAGCAGGTCACAACAGGGACGGGTAGAATCACCCCTCCACTTT
TRBV30	TRBJ1-2	.	CAWTKDLGYTF	TGTGCCTGGACTAAAGATTTGGGCTACACCTTC
TRBV5-1	TRBJ2-1	TRBD1	CASSQWDRGFNEQFF	TGCGCCAGCAGCCAATGGGACAGGGGGTTCAATGAGCAGTTCTTC
TRBV4-2	TRBJ1-2	.	CASSQGGQGNRYGYTF	TGTGCCAGCAGCCAAGGCGGCCAGGGAAACCGCTATGGCTACACCTTC